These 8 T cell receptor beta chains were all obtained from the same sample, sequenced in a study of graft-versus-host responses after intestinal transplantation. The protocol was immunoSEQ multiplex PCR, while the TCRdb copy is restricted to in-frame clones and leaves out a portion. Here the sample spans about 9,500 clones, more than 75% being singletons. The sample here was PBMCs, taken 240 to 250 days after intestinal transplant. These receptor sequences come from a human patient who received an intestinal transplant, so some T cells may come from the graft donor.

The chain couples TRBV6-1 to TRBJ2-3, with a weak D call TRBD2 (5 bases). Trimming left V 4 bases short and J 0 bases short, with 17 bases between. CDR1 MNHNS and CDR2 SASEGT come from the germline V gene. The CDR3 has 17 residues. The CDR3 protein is CASSVHKWESSTDTQYF. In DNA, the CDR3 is TGTGCCAGCAGTGTGCATAAGTGGGAGTCTAGCACAGATACGCAGTATTTT.

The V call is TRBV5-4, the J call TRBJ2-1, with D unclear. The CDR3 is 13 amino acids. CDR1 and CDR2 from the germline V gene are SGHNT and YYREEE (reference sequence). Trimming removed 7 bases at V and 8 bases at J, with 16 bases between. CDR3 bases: TGTGCCAGCCAGAATCGTTCCATCGATGAGCAGTTCTTC. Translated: CASQNRSIDEQFF.

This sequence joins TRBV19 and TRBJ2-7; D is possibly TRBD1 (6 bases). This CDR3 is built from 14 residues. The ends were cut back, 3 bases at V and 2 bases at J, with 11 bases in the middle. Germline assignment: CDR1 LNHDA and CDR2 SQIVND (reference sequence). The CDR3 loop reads CASSIAQGPYEQYF. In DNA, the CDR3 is TGTGCCAGTAGTATCGCGCAGGGGCCCTACGAGCAGTACTTC.

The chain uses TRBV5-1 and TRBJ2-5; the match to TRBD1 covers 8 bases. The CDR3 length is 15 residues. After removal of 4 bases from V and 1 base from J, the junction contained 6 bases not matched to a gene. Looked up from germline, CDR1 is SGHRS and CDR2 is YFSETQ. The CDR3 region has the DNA TGCGCCAGCAGCCCTGGACAGGGCCTCCAAGAGACCCAGTACTTC. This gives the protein CASSPGQGLQETQYF.

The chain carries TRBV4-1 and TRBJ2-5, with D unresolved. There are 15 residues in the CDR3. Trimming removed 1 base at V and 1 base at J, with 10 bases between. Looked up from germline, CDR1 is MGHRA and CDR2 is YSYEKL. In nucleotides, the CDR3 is TGCGCCAGCAGCCAAGTTTGGCTACCCCAAGAGACCCAGTACTTC. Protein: CASSQVWLPQETQYF.

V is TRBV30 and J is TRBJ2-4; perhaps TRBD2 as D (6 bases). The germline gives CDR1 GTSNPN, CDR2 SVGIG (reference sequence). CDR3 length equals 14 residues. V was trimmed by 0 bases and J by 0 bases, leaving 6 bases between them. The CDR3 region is CAWSVAGAKNIQYF. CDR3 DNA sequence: TGTGCCTGGAGTGTAGCGGGAGCCAAAAACATTCAGTACTTC.

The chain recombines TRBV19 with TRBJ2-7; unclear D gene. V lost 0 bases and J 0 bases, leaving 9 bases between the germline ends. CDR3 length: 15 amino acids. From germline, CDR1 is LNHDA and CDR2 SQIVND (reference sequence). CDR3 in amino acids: CASSIERTSSYEQYF. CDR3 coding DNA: TGTGCCAGTAGTATAGAGCGAACGAGCTCCTACGAGCAGTACTTC.

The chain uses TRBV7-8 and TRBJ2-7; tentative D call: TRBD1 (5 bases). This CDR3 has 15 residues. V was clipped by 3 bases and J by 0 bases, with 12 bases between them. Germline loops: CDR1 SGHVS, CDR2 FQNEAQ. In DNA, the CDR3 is TGTGCCAGCAGCTTTGGGGCGGTTAGCTCCTACGAGCAGTACTTC. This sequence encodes CASSFGAVSSYEQYF.